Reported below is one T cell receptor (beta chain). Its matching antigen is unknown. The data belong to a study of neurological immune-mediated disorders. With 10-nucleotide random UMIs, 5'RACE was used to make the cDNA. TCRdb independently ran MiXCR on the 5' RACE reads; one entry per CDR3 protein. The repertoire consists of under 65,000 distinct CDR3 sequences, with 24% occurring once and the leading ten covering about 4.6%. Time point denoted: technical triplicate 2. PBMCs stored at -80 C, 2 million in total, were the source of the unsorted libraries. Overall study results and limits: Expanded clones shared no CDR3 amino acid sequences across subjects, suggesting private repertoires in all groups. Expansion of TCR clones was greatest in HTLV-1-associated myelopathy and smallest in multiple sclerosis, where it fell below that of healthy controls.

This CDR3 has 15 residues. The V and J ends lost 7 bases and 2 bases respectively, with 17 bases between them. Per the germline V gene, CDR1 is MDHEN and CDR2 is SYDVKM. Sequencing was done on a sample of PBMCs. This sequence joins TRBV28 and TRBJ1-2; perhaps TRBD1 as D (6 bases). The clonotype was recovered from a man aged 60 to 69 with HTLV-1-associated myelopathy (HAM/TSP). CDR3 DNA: TGTGCCAGCACCCTGGGGGCAGGGCTCAACTATGGCTACACCTTC. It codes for CASTLGAGLNYGYTF.